One and the same sample provided the 27 T cell receptor beta chains below, sequenced in a study of shared clonotypes between healthy human individuals. Clones were sequenced by immunoSEQ multiplex PCR, and TCRdb holds only the in-frame ones, with some missing. Here the sample spans about 520,000 clones, approximately 81% being singletons. The specimen was PBMCs. These receptors were taken from a middle-aged woman in good health. Some clones in this sample may be carry-over from other donors' samples.

This clone came up once. A far larger clone lies a single base away; this is likely a read error. The same CDR3 arises from other DNA sequences in this sample as well. J is TRBJ1-5 and V is TRBV14; tentatively, D is TRBD1 (5 bases). Looked up from germline, CDR1 is SGHDN and CDR2 is FVKESK. The CDR3 has 15 amino acids. CDR3 region: CASSQRRGGNQPQHF. CDR3 nucleotide sequence: TGTGCCAGTAGCCAGCGGCGGGGGGGGAATCAGCCCCAGCATTTT.

The rearrangement joins TRBV6-6 to TRBJ1-2, with TRBD1 matching 7 bases. Unmatched junction bases numbered 9, after V lost 4 bases and J lost 7 bases. Per germline, CDR1 MNHNY and CDR2 SVGAGI (reference sequence). CDR3 length: 14 residues. For the CDR3, the DNA is TGTGCCAGCAGTTCCACACAGGGGTCGGTTGGCTACACCTTC. Its protein is CASSSTQGSVGYTF.

The rearrangement uses TRBV4-2 and TRBJ2-5; D might be TRBD1 (5 bases). The V end lost 0 bases, the J end lost 5 bases, and 10 bases lay between the germline ends. This CDR3 is 14 amino acids long. Germline V gene lookup returns CDR1 LGHNA and CDR2 YNFKEQ. The CDR3: CASSQEGVAETQYF. The CDR3 DNA is TGTGCCAGCAGCCAAGAAGGGGTAGCCGAGACCCAGTACTTC.

The chain is built from TRBV6-6 and TRBJ1-2; TRBD1 is a possible D gene (6 bases). The CDR3 runs to 15 residues. The V gene's germline CDR1 is MNHNY and CDR2 SVGAGI (reference sequence). V was shortened by 7 bases and J by 8 bases, with 23 bases between the two germline ends. The CDR3 region is CASTTGTIGSYGYTF. Written as DNA, the CDR3 is TGTGCCAGCACTACCGGGACAATCGGTTCATACGGCTACACCTTC.

As concerns this clone: A read error is likely here: a far larger clone is one base away. Other nucleotide sequences in the sample specify the same CDR3. The V gene is TRBV7-9, the J gene TRBJ1-3; D call uncertain. Germline CDR1 SEHNR, CDR2 FQNEAQ (reference sequence). The CDR3 is made up of 16 amino acids. The DNA of the CDR3 is TGTGCCAGCAGCTTACTTGCCGGGCGGACTGGAAACACCATATACTTT. It translates to CASSLLAGRTGNTIYF. The full variable domain, completed using reference TRBV7-9 and TRBJ1-3, is DTGVSQNPRHKITKRGQNVTFRCDPISEHNRLYWYRQTLGQGPEFLTYFQNEAQLEKSRLLSDRFSAERPKGSFSTLEIQRTEQGDSAMYLCASSLLAGRTGNTIYFGEGSWLTVV.

V gene TRBV7-6 combines with J gene TRBJ2-5; D assignment may be TRBD1 or TRBD2 (5 bases each). The V and J ends lost 5 bases and 5 bases respectively, with 18 bases between them. The CDR3 loop spans 15 amino acids. Germline lookup yields CDR1 SGHVS and CDR2 FNYEAQ. In DNA form, the CDR3 reads TGTGCCAGCAGCCCCAGAGGGGCGTTTGGCGAGACCCAGTACTTC. It is translated as CASSPRGAFGETQYF. The full variable domain, completed using reference TRBV7-6 and TRBJ2-5, is GAGVSQSPRYKVTKRGQDVALRCDPISGHVSLYWYRQALGQGPEFLTYFNYEAQQDKSGLPNDRFSAERPEGSISTLTIQRTEQRDSAMYRCASSPRGAFGETQYFGPGTRLLVL.

The chain is built from TRBV2 and TRBJ2-1, with 7 bases lining up with TRBD1. The V segment lost 6 bases and the J segment 5 bases; nucleotides outside the gene matches: 7. The germline gives CDR1 SNHLY, CDR2 FYNNEI. The CDR3 loop spans 14 amino acids. CDR3 region: CASRADRADNEQFF. CDR3 nucleotides: TGTGCCAGCAGAGCCGACAGGGCGGACAATGAGCAGTTCTTC.

A note on this clone: The same CDR3 is also encoded by other DNA sequences in this sample. This chain uses TRBV19 with TRBJ2-7, with 10 bases identical to TRBD2. CDR3 length equals 13 residues. The trim removed 6 bases at V and 3 bases at J, leaving 2 bases unmatched. Germline lookup yields CDR1 LNHDA and CDR2 SQIVND (reference sequence). The CDR3 DNA sequence: TGTGCCAGTAGCTGGACTAGCGGCTACGAGCAGTACTTC. It is translated as CASSWTSGYEQYF.

V and J are TRBV5-6 and TRBJ2-1; D might be TRBD2 (6 bases). The V end lost 5 bases, the J end lost 5 bases, and 8 bases lay between the germline ends. The length of the CDR3 is 12 residues. Germline values: CDR1 SGHDT, CDR2 YYEEEE. CDR3 DNA sequence: TGTGCCAGCAGGCGGGGAAACAATGAGCAGTTCTTC. This gives the protein CASRRGNNEQFF.

The chain couples TRBV28 to TRBJ2-3; TRBD2 aligns across 10 bases. V shed 6 bases and J 2 bases; nucleotides not matched to a gene: 5. The CDR3 length is 15 residues. Germline values: CDR1 MDHEN, CDR2 SYDVKM. The CDR3 sequence: CASSLGLAVTDTQYF. For the CDR3, the DNA is TGTGCCAGCAGCCTCGGACTAGCGGTCACAGATACGCAGTATTTT.

The rearrangement joins TRBV9 to TRBJ2-2; the match to TRBD2 covers 10 bases. Germline V gene data show CDR1 as SGDLS and CDR2 as YYNGEE. The CDR3 covers 16 residues. The junction had 2 bases not matched to a gene; V was cut back by 3 bases and J by 0 bases. The CDR3: CASSAGLAANTGELFF. CDR3 nucleotide sequence: TGTGCCAGCAGCGCCGGACTAGCGGCGAACACCGGGGAGCTGTTTTTT.

Points on this clone: This likely traces to a read error, being one base from a far larger clone. V is TRBV18 and J is TRBJ1-2; no firm D call. V lost 1 base to trimming and J lost 0 bases, with 9 bases between them. This CDR3 contains 15 residues. Germline V gene data show CDR1 as KGHSH and CDR2 as LQKENI. CDR3 loop: CASSPLPDANYGYTF. The DNA of the CDR3 is TGTGCCAGCTCACCACTGCCAGACGCTAACTATGGCTACACCTTC. The complete variable domain, with remaining parts taken from reference TRBV18 and TRBJ1-2, reads NAGVMQNPRHLVRRRGQEARLRCSPMKGHSHVYWYRQLPEEGLKFMVYLQKENIIDESGMPKERFSAEFPKEGPSILRIQQVVRGDSAAYFCASSPLPDANYGYTFGSGTRLTVV.

V usage is TRBV25-1 and J usage is TRBJ1-2; tentative D call: TRBD1 (6 bases). Germline V gives CDR1 MGHDK, CDR2 SYGVNS. Trimming took off 0 bases at V and 4 bases at J, with 12 bases between the two ends. CDR3 length: 15 residues. As DNA, the CDR3 is TGTGCCAGCAGTGAATATGAGGGGGATAGCTATGGCTACACCTTC. Its translation is CASSEYEGDSYGYTF.

Note on this clone: This sequence is one base from a far larger clone and is likely a read error. The chain couples TRBV7-8 to TRBJ2-5, with no clear D. V was pared by 7 bases and J by 7 bases, with 19 bases between. This CDR3 is built from 14 residues. The germline V gene encodes CDR1 SGHVS and CDR2 FQNEAQ. This chain's CDR3 is CASNPPSEPRTQYF. CDR3 sequence (DNA): TGTGCCAGCAACCCTCCAAGCGAGCCACGGACCCAGTACTTC.

This clone was recorded many times. This sample also contains other DNA sequences that code for the same CDR3. V usage is TRBV11-2 and J usage is TRBJ2-1, with D perhaps matching TRBD2 (6 bases). CDR1 and CDR2 from the germline V gene are SGHAT and FQNNGV. The CDR3 covers 15 residues. V was clipped by 0 bases and J by 1 base, with 7 bases between them. CDR3 DNA: TGTGCCAGCAGCTTAGAACGGGAGTCCTACAATGAGCAGTTCTTC. Encoded protein: CASSLERESYNEQFF.

As regards this clone: A read error likely explains this, since a far larger clone differs by one base. The same CDR3 also results from other DNA sequences found in this sample. V gene TRBV11-2 combines with J gene TRBJ1-2; D is uncertain. Germline V CDR1 and CDR2: SGHAT, FQNNGV. Between the trimmed V and J ends, which lost 0 bases and 7 bases, there was a span of 9 bases. The CDR3 sequence is 13 residues long. The CDR3 DNA sequence: TGTGCCAGCAGCTTAGAGAGAGGTTCTGGCTACACCTTC. Translating it yields CASSLERGSGYTF.

This chain links TRBV30 with TRBJ1-1; 7 bases map to TRBD1. The CDR3 consists of 16 residues. V gave up 1 base and J gave up 0 bases; unmatched junction bases: 8. Germline V CDR1 and CDR2: GTSNPN, SVGIG (reference sequence). CDR3 nucleotides: TGTGCCTGGAGTGCGACAGGGAGATCGGTGAACACTGAAGCTTTCTTT. This sequence encodes CAWSATGRSVNTEAFF.

The CDR3 region has the DNA TGTGCCAGCAGCCTGAGCGGGACCCTCCCCAATGAGCAGTTCTTC. Translation: CASSLSGTLPNEQFF. The rearrangement joins TRBV28 to TRBJ2-1; TRBD2 agrees at 7 bases. The V gene end was trimmed by 6 bases and the J gene end by 6 bases; junction bases not matched to a gene: 11. CDR1 is MDHEN, CDR2 SYDVKM, per germline. The CDR3 is 15 residues long.

This chain links TRBV2 with TRBJ2-1; D not resolved. CDR3 length: 17 residues. Looked up from germline, CDR1 is SNHLY and CDR2 is FYNNEI. The V and J ends lost 0 bases and 0 bases respectively, with 12 bases between them. The CDR3 bases are TGTGCCAGCAGTGAAGCTCCGACTTCCTCCTCCTACAATGAGCAGTTCTTC. It yields the protein CASSEAPTSSSYNEQFF.

Points on this clone: This probably arose from a read error, given a far larger clone one base away. This chain links TRBV25-1 with TRBJ2-1; tentatively, D is TRBD1 (6 bases). The CDR3 loop spans 16 amino acids. CDR1 is MGHDK, CDR2 SYGVNS, per germline. V was cut by 2 bases and J by 4 bases, with 15 bases left in between. The CDR3 sequence is CASSEHRDQMYNEQFF. The CDR3 coding sequence is TGTGCCAGCAGTGAACACAGGGACCAAATGTACAATGAGCAGTTCTTC.

This clone was counted a few times. A much larger clone differs by one base, so this may be a read error. Other DNA sequences of this sample code for an identical CDR3. The chain combines TRBV7-9 with TRBJ1-2; 10 bases fit TRBD1. V lost 5 bases and J lost 8; bases outside the gene matches: 11. Per the germline V gene, CDR1 is SEHNR and CDR2 is FQNEAQ (reference sequence). The CDR3 length is 15 residues. CDR3 sequence reads: CASSVRGTGVYGYTF. CDR3 nucleotide sequence: TGTGCCAGCAGCGTACGTGGGACAGGGGTCTACGGCTACACCTTC.

This clone was seen a single time. This rearrangement joins TRBV7-3 to TRBJ2-1, with D tentatively TRBD2 (5 bases). CDR3 length equals 15 residues. Germline V gives CDR1 SGHTA, CDR2 FQGTGA. With 2 bases removed from V and 7 bases from J, the gap between germline ends came to 15 bases. The DNA for the CDR3 is TGTGCCAGCAGCTTAGTAGGAGGAACTCGGAATGAGCAGTTCTTC. This sequence encodes CASSLVGGTRNEQFF.

Concerning this clone: The same CDR3 arises from other DNA sequences in this sample as well. The chain employs TRBV28 and TRBJ2-7; D not certain. The CDR3 is 11 residues long. The germline V and J ends were trimmed by 3 bases and 3 bases, with 3 bases remaining between them. Germline V gene sequence: CDR1 MDHEN, CDR2 SYDVKM. The CDR3 loop is CASSLNYEQYF. The CDR3 DNA reads as TGTGCCAGCAGTTTGAACTACGAGCAGTACTTC. The full variable domain, its missing parts supplied by reference TRBV28 and TRBJ2-7, is DVKVTQSSRYLVKRTGEKVFLECVQDMDHENMFWYRQDPGLGLRLIYFSYDVKMKEKGDIPEGYSVSREKKERFSLILESASTNQTSMYLCASSLNYEQYFGPGTRLTVT.

This rearrangement joins TRBV7-9 to TRBJ2-1, with D unresolved. CDR3 size: 12 residues. Trimming left V 2 bases short and J 12 bases short, with 11 bases between. Germline values: CDR1 SEHNR, CDR2 FQNEAQ (reference sequence). In DNA form, the CDR3 reads TGTGCCAGCAGCTTAATCTCGACCGGGCAGTTCTTC. Protein product: CASSLISTGQFF.

About this clone: Only one base separates this from a far larger clonotype, so it likely reflects a read error. This chain connects TRBV10-3 to TRBJ2-2; the D is unclear. CDR3 length equals 13 residues. Looked up from germline, CDR1 is ENHRY and CDR2 is SYGVKD. In DNA, the CDR3 is TGTGCCATCAGTGATAGGGCCACCGTGGAGCTGTTTTTT. Translation: CAISDRATVELFF.

The V and J genes are TRBV27 and TRBJ1-5; D unresolved. V shed 6 bases and J shed 4 bases, with 19 bases lying between them. The CDR3 is made up of 16 amino acids. The germline V gene has CDR1 MNHEY and CDR2 SMNVEV (reference sequence). DNA for the CDR3: TGTGCCAGCAGCTCTTTAAGAGGGCAGGAAAATCAGCCCCAGCATTTT. Encoded protein: CASSSLRGQENQPQHF.

The chain employs TRBV19 and TRBJ2-2; tentative D call: TRBD1 (5 bases). Germline V gene lookup returns CDR1 LNHDA and CDR2 SQIVND (reference sequence). CDR3 length equals 16 residues. Trimming took off 6 bases at V and 3 bases at J, with 17 bases between the two ends. CDR3 protein: CASSLQEISHTGELFF. Here the CDR3 DNA reads TGTGCCAGTAGCTTACAGGAGATCTCGCACACCGGGGAGCTGTTTTTT. Variable domain in full (rest from reference TRBV19 and TRBJ2-2): DGGITQSPKYLFRKEGQNVTLSCEQNLNHDAMYWYRQDPGQGLRLIYYSQIVNDFQKGDIAEGYSVSREKKESFPLTVTSAQKNPTAFYLCASSLQEISHTGELFFGEGSRLTVL.